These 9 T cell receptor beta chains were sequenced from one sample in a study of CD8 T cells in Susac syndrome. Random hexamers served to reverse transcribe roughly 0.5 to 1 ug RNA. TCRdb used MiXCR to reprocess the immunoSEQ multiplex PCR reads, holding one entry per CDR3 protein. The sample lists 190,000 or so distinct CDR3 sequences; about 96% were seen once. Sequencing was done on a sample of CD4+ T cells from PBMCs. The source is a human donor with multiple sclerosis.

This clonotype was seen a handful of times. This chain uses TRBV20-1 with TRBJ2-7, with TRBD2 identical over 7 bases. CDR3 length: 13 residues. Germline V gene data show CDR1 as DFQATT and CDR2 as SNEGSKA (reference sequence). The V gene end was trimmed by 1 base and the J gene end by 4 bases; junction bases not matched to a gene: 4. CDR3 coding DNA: TGCAGTGCTAGAGGGCTAGCGGCTTACGAGCAGTACTTC. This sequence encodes CSARGLAAYEQYF.

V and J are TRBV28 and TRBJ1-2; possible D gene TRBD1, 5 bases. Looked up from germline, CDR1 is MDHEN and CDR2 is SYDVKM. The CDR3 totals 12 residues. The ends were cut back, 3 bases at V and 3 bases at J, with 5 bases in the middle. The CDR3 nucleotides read TGTGCCAGCAGTTTGGGGGACTATGGCTACACCTTC. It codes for CASSLGDYGYTF.

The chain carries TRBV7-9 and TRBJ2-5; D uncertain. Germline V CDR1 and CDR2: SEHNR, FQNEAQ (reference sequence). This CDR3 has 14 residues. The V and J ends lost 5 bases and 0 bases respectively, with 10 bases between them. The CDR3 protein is CASSRPLYQETQYF. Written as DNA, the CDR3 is TGTGCCAGCAGCCGCCCACTGTACCAAGAGACCCAGTACTTC.

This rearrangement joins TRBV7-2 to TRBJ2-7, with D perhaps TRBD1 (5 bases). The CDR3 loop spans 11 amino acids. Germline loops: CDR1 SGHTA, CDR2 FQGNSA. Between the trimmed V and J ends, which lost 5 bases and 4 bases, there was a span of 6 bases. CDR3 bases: TGTGCCAGCAGCGACAGATACGAGCAGTACTTC. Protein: CASSDRYEQYF.

The CDR3 nucleotides read TGCAGCGTTGTTCCATCGCCAGGTCCTGAAGCTTTCTTT. Protein: CSVVPSPGPEAFF. The chain joins TRBV29-1 to TRBJ1-1; D ambiguous. Trimming shortened V by 4 bases and J by 6 bases, and 15 bases separated the two germline ends. The CDR3 extends over 13 amino acids. Germline V CDR1 and CDR2: SQVTM, ANQGSEA.

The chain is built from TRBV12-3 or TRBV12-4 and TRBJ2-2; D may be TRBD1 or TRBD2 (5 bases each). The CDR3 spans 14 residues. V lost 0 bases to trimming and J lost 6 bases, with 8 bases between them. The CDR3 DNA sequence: TGTGCCAGCAGTTTAGCGGGGGTTCCCGGGGAGCTGTTTTTT. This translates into CASSLAGVPGELFF.

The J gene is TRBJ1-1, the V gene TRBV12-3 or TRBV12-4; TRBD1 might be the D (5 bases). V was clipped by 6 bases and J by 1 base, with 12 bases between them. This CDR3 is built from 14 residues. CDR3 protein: CASRGTSGNTEAFF. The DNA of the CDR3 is TGTGCCAGCAGAGGGACCAGTGGGAACACTGAAGCTTTCTTT.

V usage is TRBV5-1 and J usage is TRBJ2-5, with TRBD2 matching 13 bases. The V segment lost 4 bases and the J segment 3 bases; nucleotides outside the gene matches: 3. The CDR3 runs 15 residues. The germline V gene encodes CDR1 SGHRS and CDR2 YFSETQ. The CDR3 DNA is TGCGCCAGCAGCGGACTAGCGGGGGTGGAAGAGACCCAGTACTTC. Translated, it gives CASSGLAGVEETQYF.

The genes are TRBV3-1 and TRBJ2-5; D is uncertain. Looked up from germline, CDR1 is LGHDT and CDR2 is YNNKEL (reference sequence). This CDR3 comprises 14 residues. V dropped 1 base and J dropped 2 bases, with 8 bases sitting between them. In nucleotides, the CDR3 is TGTGCCAGCAGCCAAGCAGGTTTACAAGAGACCCAGTACTTC. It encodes CASSQAGLQETQYF.